The 32 T cell receptor beta chains reported below all come from one sample, sequenced in a study of blood T cells in healthy people across ages. Using a J-beta primer mix together with a sample-barcoded 5' primer, a second PCR was run for roughly 7 to 11 cycles. In TCRdb, the 5' RACE reads were re-called with MiXCR into one record per CDR3 protein. Among around 990,000 distinct CDR3 sequences, approximately 25% were seen once, and the ten largest hold about 0.8%. This sample was also put to use in a study of T cells of mothers and their children.

Sequencing input: blood. The receptors were gathered from a girl aged 2 to 10 in good health.

The chain has TRBV4-2 and TRBJ2-7, with 7 bases lining up with TRBD2. V was pared by 1 base and J by 2 bases, with 5 bases of the junction left unmatched. CDR3 size: 15 residues. Germline V gene data show CDR1 as LGHNA and CDR2 as YNFKEQ. The CDR3, as DNA: TGTGCCAGCAGCCAAGTCCGCGGGGGACCCTACGAGCAGTACTTC. It yields the protein CASSQVRGGPYEQYF.

V gene TRBV7-9 combines with J gene TRBJ1-2, with D tentatively TRBD1 (5 bases). The CDR3 is 15 residues long. V was clipped by 5 bases and J by 6 bases, with 19 bases between them. The germline V gene encodes CDR1 SEHNR and CDR2 FQNEAQ (reference sequence). Written as DNA, the CDR3 is TGTGCCAGCAGCCCCGGGACGGATGAGATTGATGGCTACACCTTC. Its translation: CASSPGTDEIDGYTF.

In this sample, this clonotype turned up many times. The rearrangement links TRBV3-1 to TRBJ2-5; perhaps D is TRBD1 or TRBD2 (5 bases each). This CDR3 is 15 amino acids long. The V and J ends lost 0 bases and 1 base respectively, with 9 bases between them. CDR1 and CDR2 (germline): LGHDT, YNNKEL (reference sequence). The CDR3 DNA reads as TGTGCCAGCAGCCAAGATTCTGGGACCCAAGAGACCCAGTACTTC. Its translation: CASSQDSGTQETQYF.

This chain links TRBV20-1 with TRBJ2-5, with TRBD2 identical over 7 bases. The closer fit of TRBJ2-1 to the DNA end suggests the J call may be wrong. The CDR3 has 16 amino acids. Germline V CDR1 and CDR2: DFQATT, SNEGSKA (reference sequence). The CDR3 here is CSVFGLVAGGGSKQFF. The CDR3 coding sequence is TGCAGTGTTTTTGGCCTGGTAGCGGGTGGTGGTAGTAAGCAGTTCTTC.

This clonotype was observed a few times. This chain links TRBV6-5 with TRBJ2-7; 7 bases align to TRBD2. V trimming: 7 bases; J trimming: 7 bases; junction bases outside the gene matches: 10. Germline V gene data show CDR1 as MNHEY and CDR2 as SVGAGI. There are 13 residues in the CDR3. CDR3 loop: CASKAGEVGEQYF. The CDR3 nucleotides read TGTGCCAGCAAGGCGGGAGAGGTGGGAGAGCAGTACTTC.

The V gene is TRBV20-1, the J gene TRBJ2-7, with unresolved D. The V end lost 1 base, the J end lost 6 bases, and 16 bases lay between the germline ends. From germline, CDR1 is DFQATT and CDR2 SNEGSKA (reference sequence). The CDR3 is 14 amino acids. The CDR3 loop is CSARAPTSLPEQYF. CDR3 in DNA: TGCAGTGCTAGAGCCCCAACGTCCCTTCCCGAGCAGTACTTC.

The table lists this clonotype with a few counts. The chain combines TRBV19 with TRBJ2-5; D not resolved. The J call may be mistaken, given a closer DNA end match to TRBJ2-7. Germline assignment: CDR1 LNHDA and CDR2 SQIVND (reference sequence). There are 13 residues in the CDR3. The CDR3 DNA is TGTGCCAGTAAGGGTGGAAGCTCCTACGAGCAGTACTTC. Encoded protein: CASKGGSSYEQYF.

V gene TRBV12-3 or TRBV12-4 combines with J gene TRBJ2-1; D not certain. The end of the DNA fits TRBJ2-7 better, so the J call may be wrong. The CDR3 runs to 15 residues. This chain's CDR3 is CASSLFPPNNNEQYF. Written as DNA, the CDR3 is TGTGCCAGCAGCCTTTTCCCCCCGAACAACAACGAGCAGTACTTC.

This clonotype was counted between two and nine times. The V and J genes are TRBV19 and TRBJ2-5; 9 bases line up with TRBD1. The ends lost 5 bases at V and 11 bases at J; junction bases unmatched: 18. The germline V gene encodes CDR1 LNHDA and CDR2 SQIVND (reference sequence). The length of the CDR3 is 16 residues. The CDR3, as DNA: TGTGCCAGTAGTTTCCACCGGGACAGGGCCCCTCCTGAGCAGTACTTC. It yields the protein CASSFHRDRAPPEQYF.

This chain links TRBV16 with TRBJ2-7; no clear D gene. This CDR3 contains 11 residues. Trimming took 3 bases from V and 5 from J, leaving 5 bases between them. Germline CDR1 is KGHSY and CDR2 is FQNENV. The CDR3 coding sequence is TGTGCCAGCAGCCACGGACACGAGCAGTACTTC. As protein: CASSHGHEQYF.

The chain links TRBV15 to TRBJ2-5; 7 bases line up with TRBD2. The CDR3 sequence is 17 residues long. Germline CDR1 is LNHNV and CDR2 is YYDKDF (reference sequence). J lost 4 bases, V lost 0 bases, and 11 bases had no gene match. The CDR3 DNA is TGTGCCACCAGCAGAGATATTAGCCGGGGGGAGGGAGAGACCCAGTACTTC. This translates into CATSRDISRGEGETQYF.

This chain links TRBV4-1 with TRBJ2-5; 7 positions match TRBD2. Matching the DNA end better, TRBJ2-1 makes the J call doubtful. CDR1 and CDR2 from the germline V gene are MGHRA and YSYEKL. This CDR3 has 16 amino acids. CDR3 DNA: TGCGCCAGCAGCCCCCATAGCGGGTTCGGGATCAATGAGCAGTTCTTC. It specifies CASSPHSGFGINEQFF.

This chain connects TRBV12-3 or TRBV12-4 to TRBJ1-2, with D unresolved. The V and J ends lost 1 base and 7 bases respectively, with 7 bases between them. The CDR3 loop spans 12 amino acids. The CDR3 loop is CASSLGSLGYTF. DNA for the CDR3: TGTGCCAGCAGTTTAGGGTCCCTTGGCTACACCTTC.

This clonotype came up a few times. The chain links TRBV5-6 to TRBJ2-4, with 9 positions matching TRBD2. The CDR3 extends over 15 amino acids. Losses at the gene ends were 1 base for V and 7 bases for J; bases not matched to a gene: 6. CDR1 SGHDT and CDR2 YYEEEE come from the germline V gene. CDR3 amino acids: CASSLSAGGGNIQYF. The CDR3, as DNA: TGTGCCAGCAGCTTGTCAGCGGGGGGTGGGAACATTCAGTACTTC.

In DNA form, the CDR3 reads TGTGCCATCAGGAGAGCCGGCGAGCAGTACTTC. It yields the protein CAIRRAGEQYF. The chain employs TRBV10-3 and TRBJ2-7; D gene ambiguous. Germline values: CDR1 ENHRY, CDR2 SYGVKD. Trimming removed 6 bases from V and 6 bases from J, with 9 bases in between. This CDR3 has 11 amino acids.

A few counts support this clonotype. The chain joins TRBV29-1 to TRBJ2-4, with D possibly being TRBD1 (5 bases). The V gene's germline CDR1 is SQVTM and CDR2 ANQGSEA. This CDR3 has 13 amino acids. V was cut by 4 bases and J by 9 bases, with 16 bases left in between. DNA for the CDR3: TGCAGCGTTGTAGGGGCGTATGTGGGCATTCAGTACTTC. Its translation is CSVVGAYVGIQYF.

Only a few counts were recorded for this clonotype. The V and J genes are TRBV4-3 and TRBJ1-1, with D maybe TRBD1 (6 bases). Germline assignment: CDR1 LGHNA and CDR2 YSLEER. This CDR3 spans 16 amino acids. Trimming removed 4 bases from V and 0 bases from J, with 15 bases in between. The CDR3 nucleotides are TGCGCCAGCAGCCCCACTCCGCAGGGGATGAACACTGAAGCTTTCTTT. Protein: CASSPTPQGMNTEAFF.

The chain employs TRBV29-1 and TRBJ2-2; TRBD1 aligns across 8 bases. This CDR3 is 12 amino acids long. Germline lookup yields CDR1 SQVTM and CDR2 ANQGSEA. Trimming cost V 7 bases and J 6 bases; bases outside gene matches: 4. CDR3 DNA sequence: TGCAGCGGGTGGACAGGGTCCGGGGAGCTGTTTTTT. Residues: CSGWTGSGELFF.

The gene calls are TRBV12-3 or TRBV12-4 and TRBJ1-1; TRBD1 agrees at 7 bases. Losses at the gene ends were 6 bases for V and 8 bases for J; bases not matched to a gene: 12. The CDR3 length is 14 residues. This CDR3 is CASSPIYRGWEAFF. The CDR3 bases are TGTGCCAGCAGCCCAATCTACAGGGGATGGGAAGCTTTCTTT.

This sequence joins TRBV7-2 and TRBJ2-1; 10 nucleotides match TRBD1. The DNA end favors TRBJ2-5, so the J call may be wrong. Germline V gives CDR1 SGHTA, CDR2 FQGNSA. The CDR3 consists of 15 residues. Here the CDR3 DNA reads TGTGCCAGCAGCTACCGGACAGGGGGGGGCGAGACCCAGTACTTC. Translating it yields CASSYRTGGGETQYF.

This clonotype was detected once. The V and J genes are TRBV18 and TRBJ2-5; possibly TRBD1 for D (6 bases). The end of the DNA aligns better with TRBJ2-7, so the J call may be wrong. The V gene's germline CDR1 is KGHSH and CDR2 LQKENI. This CDR3 is built from 14 residues. CDR3 DNA sequence: TGTGCCAGCTCACCACCGCCAGGGGCGGACGAGCAGTACTTC. Translated: CASSPPPGADEQYF.

This rearrangement joins TRBV7-9 to TRBJ1-2; a weak D match, TRBD1 (5 bases). V lost 7 bases, J lost 8 bases, and 23 bases lay in between. Germline V gene lookup returns CDR1 SEHNR and CDR2 FQNEAQ (reference sequence). This CDR3 contains 15 residues. The CDR3, as DNA: TGTGCCAGCAACCAGGTGGGGAGGGACTATCGAGGCTACACCTTC. It is translated as CASNQVGRDYRGYTF.

This clonotype was counted a few times. The chain is built from TRBV27 and TRBJ2-7; 12 bases are a match to TRBD2. J lost 2 bases, V lost 5 bases, and 1 base had no gene match. Looked up from germline, CDR1 is MNHEY and CDR2 is SMNVEV (reference sequence). CDR3 length: 14 amino acids. DNA of the CDR3: TGTGCCAGCAGTCGGACTAGCGGGACCTACGAGCAGTACTTC. Protein product: CASSRTSGTYEQYF.

This chain uses TRBV6-6 with TRBJ1-4; no reliable D call. Trimming removed 3 bases at V and 8 bases at J, with 13 bases between. CDR1 is MNHNY and CDR2 is SVGAGI in the germline V gene (reference sequence). There are 14 residues in the CDR3. The DNA for the CDR3 is TGTGCCAGCAGTTATCGGGAGGGATGGGAAAAACTGTTTTTT. Amino acids: CASSYREGWEKLFF.

This clonotype showed up just once. This rearrangement joins TRBV27 to TRBJ2-4; D is unresolved. The CDR3 runs to 13 residues. Looked up from germline, CDR1 is MNHEY and CDR2 is SMNVEV (reference sequence). V dropped 3 bases and J dropped 8 bases, with 11 bases sitting between them. The CDR3 DNA reads as TGTGCCAGCAGTTTGGACCCCGGGCACATTCAGTACTTC. Translation gives CASSLDPGHIQYF.

This chain links TRBV3-1 with TRBJ2-7, with 8 positions matching TRBD1. In germline, CDR1 is LGHDT, CDR2 YNNKEL (reference sequence). The CDR3 has 15 amino acids. The V segment lost 2 bases and the J segment 3 bases; nucleotides outside the gene matches: 6. CDR3 amino acids: CASSQTTGTGYEQYF. CDR3 sequence (DNA): TGTGCCAGCAGCCAAACCACCGGGACAGGCTACGAGCAGTACTTC.

A few counts support this clonotype. The rearrangement uses TRBV19 and TRBJ1-5; D gene uncertain. Germline CDR1 LNHDA, CDR2 SQIVND (reference sequence). The CDR3 consists of 15 residues. The ends were cut back, 11 bases at V and 4 bases at J, with 21 bases in the middle. CDR3 nucleotides: TGTGCCTCTTTCCCTGGGCCAAGTTATAATCAGCCCCAGCATTTT. It translates to CASFPGPSYNQPQHF.

This clonotype was seen at least ten times. The chain combines TRBV4-1 with TRBJ2-7, with 9 positions matching TRBD2. Germline V CDR1 and CDR2: MGHRA, YSYEKL. The J segment lost 2 bases and the V segment lost 1 base, leaving 3 bases of the junction unmatched. The CDR3 is made up of 15 amino acids. This CDR3 reads CASSQGAGGPYEQYF. CDR3 DNA: TGCGCCAGCAGCCAAGGAGCGGGAGGTCCCTACGAGCAGTACTTC.

The V call is TRBV27, the J call TRBJ2-7; 8 bases are shared with TRBD2. The trim removed 5 bases at V and 5 bases at J, leaving 8 bases unmatched. The CDR3 runs to 14 residues. Germline V gene data show CDR1 as MNHEY and CDR2 as SMNVEV (reference sequence). CDR3 in DNA: TGTGCCAGCAGTACCCTTAGCGGGACCCACGAGCAGTACTTC. Protein product: CASSTLSGTHEQYF.

Comments on this clonotype: One end of the junction does not line up with germline, which may come from a read error. The rearrangement uses TRBV28 and TRBJ1-1, with D possibly TRBD1 on 6 matching bases. Germline V gene sequence: CDR1 MDHEN, CDR2 SYDVKM. This CDR3 has 13 residues. As DNA, the CDR3 is TGTGCCAGCCAGGGGTACATGAACACTGAGGCTTTCTTT. Translation gives CASQGYMNTEAFF.

The chain is built from TRBV7-9 and TRBJ2-7; 9 nucleotides agree with TRBD2. Germline V gene sequence: CDR1 SEHNR, CDR2 FQNEAQ (reference sequence). The V segment lost 7 bases and the J segment 7 bases; nucleotides outside the gene matches: 20. The CDR3 loop spans 17 amino acids. CDR3: CASTPSGIGGNFGEQYF. CDR3 DNA sequence: TGTGCCAGCACCCCTAGCGGGATAGGGGGGAACTTTGGAGAGCAGTACTTC. The full variable domain, its missing parts supplied by reference TRBV7-9 and TRBJ2-7, is DTGVSQNPRHKITKRGQNVTFRCDPISEHNRLYWYRQTLGQGPEFLTYFQNEAQLEKSRLLSDRFSAERPKGSFSTLEIQRTEQGDSAMYLCASTPSGIGGNFGEQYFGPGTRLTVT.

This clonotype has only a few counts. The chain is built from TRBV4-2 and TRBJ2-2; the D gene could be TRBD1 or TRBD2 (5 bases each). This CDR3 has 13 amino acids. Germline V gene lookup returns CDR1 LGHNA and CDR2 YNFKEQ. Trimming cost V 4 bases and J 3 bases, with 6 bases left between them. As DNA, the CDR3 is TGTGCCAGCAGCCGGGACCACACCGGGGAGCTGTTTTTT. It encodes CASSRDHTGELFF.